Shown below are 4 T cell receptor beta chains from a single sample sequenced in a study of breast tumors, draining lymph nodes, adjacent tissues. TCRdb reprocessed the multiplex PCR reads via MiXCR and lists one record per CDR3 protein. This table holds over 150,000 distinct CDR3 sequences, about 30% found once. Breast cancer patients provided tissue from their axillary draining lymph nodes. Sequencing was done on a sample of axillary lymph node tissue. The receptors were sampled from a female donor with breast cancer. Some clones in this sample may be carry-over from other donors' samples.

Comment on this clonotype: A single base separates this from a much larger clone, so it may be a read error. This rearrangement joins TRBV6-5 to TRBJ2-1; 7 positions agree with TRBD2. The CDR3 loop spans 14 amino acids. Losses at the gene ends were 10 bases for V and 7 bases for J; bases not matched to a gene: 13. CDR1 is MNHEY and CDR2 is SVGAGI in the germline V gene. Written as DNA, the CDR3 is TGTGCCATCGCGGTGGGAGGGGAGCTAAATGAGCAGTTCTTC. This encodes CAIAVGGELNEQFF.

Remarks on this clonotype: A much more abundant neighbour one base away suggests this may be a read error. The chain has TRBV10-1 and TRBJ2-5; D is possibly TRBD2 (5 bases). Germline lookup yields CDR1 WNHNN and CDR2 SYGVQD (reference sequence). The CDR3 totals 14 residues. CDR3: CASSDSADQVTQYF. In DNA form, the CDR3 reads TGCGCCAGCAGTGACTCAGCGGACCAAGTGACCCAGTACTTC.

The rearrangement uses TRBV6-5 and TRBJ1-4, with a possible D match to TRBD1 (5 bases). V shed 8 bases and J shed 10 bases, with 20 bases lying between them. The CDR3 covers 14 residues. CDR1 and CDR2 (germline): MNHEY, SVGAGI. The CDR3 loop reads CASGHASGPGKLFF. As DNA, the CDR3 is TGTGCCAGCGGTCACGCCTCAGGGCCCGGAAAACTGTTTTTT.

CDR3 region: CASSLEGSMADTEKLFF. In DNA form, the CDR3 reads TGTGCCAGCAGCCTCGAGGGATCTATGGCTGATACGGAAAAACTGTTTTTT. The rearrangement links TRBV13 to TRBJ1-4, with D uncertain. The germline gives CDR1 PRHDT, CDR2 FYEKMQ (reference sequence). V was trimmed by 5 bases and J by 8 bases, leaving 24 bases between them. The CDR3 runs 17 residues.